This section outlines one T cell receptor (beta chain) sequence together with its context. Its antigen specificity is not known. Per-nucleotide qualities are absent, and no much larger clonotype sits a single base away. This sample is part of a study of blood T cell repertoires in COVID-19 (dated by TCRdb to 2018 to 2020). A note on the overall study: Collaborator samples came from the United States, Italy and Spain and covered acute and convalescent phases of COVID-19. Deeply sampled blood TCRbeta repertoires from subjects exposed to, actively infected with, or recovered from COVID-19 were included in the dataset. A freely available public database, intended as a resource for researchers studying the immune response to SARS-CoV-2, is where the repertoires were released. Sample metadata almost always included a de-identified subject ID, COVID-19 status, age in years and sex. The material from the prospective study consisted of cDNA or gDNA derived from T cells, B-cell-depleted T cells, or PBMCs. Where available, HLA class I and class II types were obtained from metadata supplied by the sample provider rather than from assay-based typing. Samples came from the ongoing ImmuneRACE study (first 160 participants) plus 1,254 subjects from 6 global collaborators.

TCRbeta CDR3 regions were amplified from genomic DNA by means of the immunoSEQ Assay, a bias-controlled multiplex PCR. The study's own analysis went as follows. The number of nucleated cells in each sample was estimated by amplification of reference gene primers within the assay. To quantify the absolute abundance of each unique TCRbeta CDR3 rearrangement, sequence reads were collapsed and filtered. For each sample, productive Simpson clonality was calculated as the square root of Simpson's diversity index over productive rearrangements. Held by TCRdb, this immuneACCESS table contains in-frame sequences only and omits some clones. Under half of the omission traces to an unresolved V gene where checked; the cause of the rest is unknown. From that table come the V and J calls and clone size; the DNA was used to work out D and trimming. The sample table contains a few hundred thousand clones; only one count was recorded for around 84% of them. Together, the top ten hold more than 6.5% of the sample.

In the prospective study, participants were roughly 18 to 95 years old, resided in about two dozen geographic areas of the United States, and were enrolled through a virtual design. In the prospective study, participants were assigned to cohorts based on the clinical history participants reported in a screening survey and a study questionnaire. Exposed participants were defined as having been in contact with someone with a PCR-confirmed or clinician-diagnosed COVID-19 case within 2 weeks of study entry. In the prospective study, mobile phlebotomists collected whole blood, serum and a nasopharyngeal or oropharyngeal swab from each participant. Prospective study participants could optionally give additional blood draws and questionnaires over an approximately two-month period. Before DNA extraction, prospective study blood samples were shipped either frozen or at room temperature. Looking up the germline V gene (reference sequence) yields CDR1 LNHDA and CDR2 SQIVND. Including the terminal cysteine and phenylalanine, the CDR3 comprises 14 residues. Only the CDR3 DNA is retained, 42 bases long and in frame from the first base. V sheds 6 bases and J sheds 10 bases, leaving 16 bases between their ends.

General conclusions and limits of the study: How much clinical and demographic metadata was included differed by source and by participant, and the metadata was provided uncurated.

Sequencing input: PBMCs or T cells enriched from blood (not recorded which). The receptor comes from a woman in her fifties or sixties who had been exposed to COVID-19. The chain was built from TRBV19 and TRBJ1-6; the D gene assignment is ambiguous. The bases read TGTGCCAGTAGGAGGGAAGGAGTTGGATCACCCCTCCACTTT. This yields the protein CASRREGVGSPLHF.